This TCR beta chain was captured in a study of monozygotic twins with inflammatory bowel disease. Per germline, CDR1 LNHDA and CDR2 SQIVND (reference sequence). CDR3 length: 18 amino acids. Regarding the study as a whole: Different T cell subtypes could not be distinguished. Twin pairs that were concordant did not differ from discordant pairs in repertoire similarity, possibly from limited power.

Each of the TCR libraries took about 4,000 ng of total RNA. With approximately 16 and 10 cycles respectively, two nested PCRs were carried out on TCRalpha and TCRbeta cDNA. TCRdb reprocessed the 5' RACE reads; each CDR3 protein has one entry and no DNA is given. This sample's clone table lists about 210,000 distinct CDR3 sequences. For this clonotype: The antigen remains undetermined.

Material for sequencing was blood. The source is a human donor with ulcerative colitis or Crohn's disease, or a healthy co-twin of an affected twin (not recorded which). The gene calls are TRBV19 and TRBJ1-5; TCRdb names TRBD1, which stays unverified in the absence of DNA. The CDR3 reads CASSIGDRFTISNQPQHF.